The clone carrying this TCR beta chain was detected many times. Its cognate antigen is unknown. The read terminates 3 residues before the CDR3 end, so the remaining end is supplied by the germline J gene. The V gene's germline CDR1 is SGHNT and CDR2 YYREEE (reference sequence). Trimming left V 7 bases short and J 5 bases short, with 24 bases between. CDR3 length: 16 residues. These data are taken from a study of T cell clonality in common variable immunodeficiency. General study results and limits: Common variable immunodeficiency TCR beta sequences reportedly had fewer deletions and N-nucleotide insertions.

The assay was immunoSEQ multiplex PCR, and TCRdb's table has in-frame clones only and misses some. Listed for the sample are 25,000 to 30,000 clones, none seen a single time. The source material was peripheral blood mononuclear cells. The chain uses TRBV5-4 and TRBJ2-5; D is possibly TRBD1 (6 bases). This TCR came from a human donor with common variable immunodeficiency. CDR3 protein: CASASGGTSLPETQYF. Incomplete CDR3 DNA: TGTGCCAGCGCTTCCGGTGGGACATCTCTCCCGGAGACC. Variable domain in full (rest from reference TRBV5-4 and TRBJ2-5): ETGVTQSPTHLIKTRGQQVTLRCSSQSGHNTVSWYQQALGQGPQFIFQYYREEENGRGNFPPRFSGLQFPNYSSELNVNALELDDSALYLCASASGGTSLPETQYFGPGTRLLVL.